The 30 T cell receptor beta chains below all came from one sample that was sequenced in a study of T cell responses to AZD1222 COVID-19 vaccine. Using immunoSEQ multiplex PCR, the repertoire was profiled, and TCRdb retains in-frame clones only, with some absent. Among about 92,000 clones listed, approximately 86% were seen once. The material was peripheral blood, obtained on day 0 of MenACWY control vaccination. Every receptor here comes from an adult in good health.

The chain has TRBV6-5 and TRBJ1-6; the match to TRBD1 covers 10 bases. CDR3 length: 14 residues. Germline values: CDR1 MNHEY, CDR2 SVGAGI. Trimming cost V 6 bases and J 10 bases; bases outside gene matches: 6. The CDR3 DNA is TGTGCCAGCAGCGGACAGGGGGAAGACTCACCCCTCCACTTT. Protein sequence: CASSGQGEDSPLHF.

This clone was found once. The chain uses TRBV12-3 or TRBV12-4 and TRBJ1-5; D is possibly TRBD1 (5 bases). V was shortened by 5 bases and J by 6 bases, with 8 bases between the two germline ends. CDR3 size: 12 residues. The CDR3 here is CASSAGSQPQHF. The CDR3 DNA is TGTGCCAGCAGTGCAGGGAGTCAGCCCCAGCATTTT.

The V gene is TRBV7-9, the J gene TRBJ2-7; 15 bases fit TRBD2. CDR1 and CDR2 (germline): SEHNR, FQNEAQ (reference sequence). After removal of 5 bases from V and 6 bases from J, the junction contained 2 bases not matched to a gene. The CDR3 consists of 14 residues. The CDR3 sequence: CASSTGLAGGEQYF. The CDR3 region has the DNA TGTGCCAGCAGCACGGGACTAGCGGGGGGCGAGCAGTACTTC.

J is TRBJ1-4 and V is TRBV6-5; 7 bases align to TRBD1. Germline V gene data show CDR1 as MNHEY and CDR2 as SVGAGI. V lost 8 bases, J lost 5 bases, and 8 bases stayed unmatched. The CDR3 is 14 amino acids. CDR3 in DNA: TGTGCCAGCCGTATGGACAGGAACAATGAAAAACTGTTTTTT. Residues: CASRMDRNNEKLFF.

The genes are TRBV6-5 and TRBJ1-4; D uncertain. The CDR3 contains 15 residues. V dropped 10 bases and J dropped 7 bases, with 22 bases sitting between them. Germline assignment: CDR1 MNHEY and CDR2 SVGAGI. This CDR3 is CAISPPAGMGEKLFF. The CDR3 nucleotides read TGTGCCATCTCCCCCCCGGCGGGAATGGGTGAAAAACTGTTTTTT.

The J gene is TRBJ1-3, the V gene TRBV28; D is uncertain. CDR3 length: 14 amino acids. The germline V gene has CDR1 MDHEN and CDR2 SYDVKM. V gave up 6 bases and J gave up 0 bases, with 9 bases separating them. The CDR3 DNA follows: TGTGCCAGCAGGTACGGGAGCTCTGGAAACACCATATATTTT. Protein product: CASRYGSSGNTIYF. Filled out from reference TRBV28 and TRBJ1-3, the complete variable domain reads DVKVTQSSRYLVKRTGEKVFLECVQDMDHENMFWYRQDPGLGLRLIYFSYDVKMKEKGDIPEGYSVSREKKERFSLILESASTNQTSMYLCASRYGSSGNTIYFGEGSWLTVV.

This sequence joins TRBV30 and TRBJ1-6; TRBD1 matches 7 bases. CDR3 length: 14 amino acids. Trimming cost V 1 base and J 9 bases; bases outside gene matches: 6. Looked up from germline, CDR1 is GTSNPN and CDR2 is SVGIG (reference sequence). CDR3 sequence reads: CAWSGQGTGSPLHF. In DNA, the CDR3 is TGTGCCTGGAGTGGACAGGGAACAGGTTCACCCCTCCACTTT.

This sequence joins TRBV2 and TRBJ1-1, with 7 bases aligning to TRBD1. The CDR3 is made up of 15 amino acids. V was pared by 6 bases and J by 0 bases, with 7 bases of the junction left unmatched. CDR1 is SNHLY and CDR2 is FYNNEI in the germline V gene. CDR3 DNA: TGTGCCAGCAGGGCGGGACAGCTCATGAACACTGAAGCTTTCTTT. Encoded protein: CASRAGQLMNTEAFF.

This clone was seen a handful of times. The CDR3 region is CASSLKQGTYEQYF. In nucleotides, the CDR3 is TGTGCCAGCAGCTTGAAACAGGGGACCTACGAGCAGTACTTC. V is TRBV5-4 and J is TRBJ2-7; 7 nucleotides line up with TRBD1. There are 14 residues in the CDR3. The ends lost 1 base at V and 2 bases at J; junction bases unmatched: 3. Per germline, CDR1 SGHNT and CDR2 YYREEE (reference sequence).

This chain links TRBV7-2 with TRBJ1-4; D perhaps matches TRBD1 (6 bases). Germline V lookup: CDR1 SGHTA, CDR2 FQGNSA. This CDR3 is built from 15 residues. V was pared by 1 base and J by 11 bases, with 17 bases between. Here the CDR3 reads CASSLVVGGSGKLFF. CDR3 DNA sequence: TGTGCCAGCAGCTTAGTCGTCGGGGGCAGTGGGAAACTGTTTTTT. Supplemented by reference TRBV7-2 and TRBJ1-4, the full variable domain reads GAGVSQSPSNKVTEKGKDVELRCDPISGHTALYWYRQSLGQGLEFLIYFQGNSAPDKSGLPSDRFSAERTGGSVSTLTIQRTQQEDSAVYLCASSLVVGGSGKLFFGSGTQLSVL.

This rearrangement joins TRBV6-5 to TRBJ2-1; D is undetermined. Germline V lookup: CDR1 MNHEY, CDR2 SVGAGI. The V end was cut by 6 bases, the J end by 9 bases, with 12 bases between. This CDR3 region has 12 residues. Here the CDR3 reads CASSSRLGEQFF. CDR3 coding DNA: TGTGCCAGCAGCTCCCGTCTGGGTGAGCAGTTCTTC.

Concerning this clone itself: Relative to the germline gene, one junction end is altered; a read error may explain this. This chain uses TRBV2 with TRBJ1-3; the match to TRBD1 covers 9 bases. This CDR3 spans 12 amino acids. In germline, CDR1 is SNHLY, CDR2 FYNNEI. CDR3 nucleotides: TGTGCCAGCTTCGCCGGACAGGGGCACCTCGATTTT. Its translation: CASFAGQGHLDF.

The chain uses TRBV10-2 and TRBJ1-5, with a possible D match to TRBD1 (5 bases). In germline, CDR1 is WSHSY, CDR2 SAAADI. Trimming removed 2 bases at V and 6 bases at J, with 8 bases between. The CDR3 length is 13 residues. CDR3 nucleotide sequence: TGCGCCAGCAGTGAGGGGGCGAGTCAGCCCCAGCATTTT. Translation: CASSEGASQPQHF.

The rearrangement links TRBV7-2 to TRBJ2-2; D perhaps matches TRBD1 (5 bases). In germline, CDR1 is SGHTA, CDR2 FQGNSA. This CDR3 spans 15 amino acids. The V gene lost 1 base and the J gene lost 6 bases, with 12 bases spanning the gap. The CDR3 loop is CASSLDSGKSGELFF. The CDR3 bases are TGTGCCAGCAGCTTAGATTCAGGGAAGTCCGGGGAGCTGTTTTTT. Based on the CDR3 plus reference TRBV7-2 and TRBJ2-2, the full variable domain is GAGVSQSPSNKVTEKGKDVELRCDPISGHTALYWYRQSLGQGLEFLIYFQGNSAPDKSGLPSDRFSAERTGGSVSTLTIQRTQQEDSAVYLCASSLDSGKSGELFFGEGSRLTVL.

CDR3 region: CASSFGANTGELFF. CDR3 nucleotide sequence: TGTGCCAGCAGTTTCGGGGCGAACACCGGGGAGCTGTTTTTT. The chain couples TRBV28 to TRBJ2-2; TRBD2 might be the D (5 bases). CDR3 size: 14 residues. Trimming shortened V by 3 bases and J by 0 bases, and 5 bases separated the two germline ends. Germline V gives CDR1 MDHEN, CDR2 SYDVKM.

This chain links TRBV5-1 with TRBJ2-3; D is perhaps TRBD1 or TRBD2 (6 bases each). V lost 4 bases and J lost 6, with 12 bases in between. CDR3 length: 13 amino acids. Germline CDR1 SGHRS, CDR2 YFSETQ. The DNA for the CDR3 is TGCGCCAGCAGCCCCGGGGGCAGGGATACGCAGTATTTT. Translated, it gives CASSPGGRDTQYF.

The table lists this clone with a count of one. The chain recombines TRBV19 with TRBJ1-1; maybe TRBD1 (5 bases). V lost 3 bases to trimming and J lost 4 bases, with 15 bases between them. The V gene's germline CDR1 is LNHDA and CDR2 SQIVND (reference sequence). This CDR3 comprises 15 residues. The CDR3 coding sequence is TGTGCCAGTAGTATTCGGAGGGGCGAGGTCACTGAAGCTTTCTTT. This gives the protein CASSIRRGEVTEAFF.

CDR3 sequence: CASRGTRGAPGELFF. CDR3 coding DNA: TGTGCCAGCAGAGGAACACGGGGCGCCCCCGGGGAGCTGTTTTTT. This chain uses TRBV28 with TRBJ2-2; the D call may be TRBD1 or TRBD2 (5 bases each). V lost 6 bases and J 6 bases, leaving 17 bases between the germline ends. In germline, CDR1 is MDHEN, CDR2 SYDVKM. CDR3 length: 15 amino acids.

Only one count was recorded for this clone. V gene TRBV6-5 combines with J gene TRBJ2-5; D may be TRBD1 (6 bases). Trimming removed 0 bases at V and 5 bases at J, with 16 bases between. Germline loops: CDR1 MNHEY, CDR2 SVGAGI. The CDR3 runs 16 residues. The CDR3 reads CASSYSTLRGSETQYF. CDR3 in DNA: TGTGCCAGCAGTTACTCGACTCTCAGGGGTTCGGAGACCCAGTACTTC.

The chain recombines TRBV11-2 with TRBJ1-1; D perhaps matches TRBD1 (5 bases). This CDR3 is built from 15 residues. CDR1 and CDR2 (germline): SGHAT, FQNNGV. The germline V and J ends were trimmed by 3 bases and 7 bases, with 18 bases remaining between them. CDR3 nucleotides: TGTGCCAGCAGCTTTACCGTAGGCAGGGCTGGTGAAGCTTTCTTT. Protein sequence: CASSFTVGRAGEAFF.

The chain uses TRBV4-3 and TRBJ1-2, with D uncertain. The V and J ends lost 0 bases and 0 bases respectively, with 17 bases between them. Germline CDR1 is LGHNA and CDR2 is YSLEER. This CDR3 comprises 18 residues. The CDR3 is CASSQEGGANGANYGYTF. In DNA form, the CDR3 reads TGCGCCAGCAGCCAAGAAGGCGGTGCGAACGGTGCTAACTATGGCTACACCTTC.

CDR3 residues: CASSQNDRGYYTF. CDR3 DNA: TGTGCCAGCAGCCAAAACGACAGGGGGTACTACACCTTC. V gene TRBV3-1 (or the pseudogene TRBV3-2) combines with J gene TRBJ1-2, with 9 nucleotides matching TRBD1. The CDR3 runs to 13 residues. V lost 2 bases, J lost 10 bases, and 5 bases stayed unmatched. Germline V gives CDR1 LGHDT, CDR2 YNNKEL (reference sequence).

The chain couples TRBV18 to TRBJ1-4; D not resolved. Per germline, CDR1 KGHSH and CDR2 LQKENI. V lost 6 bases and J 8 bases, leaving 10 bases between the germline ends. The CDR3 has 12 residues. CDR3 nucleotide sequence: TGTGCCAGCTCCCCTGCCCGCGAAAAACTGTTTTTT. It yields the protein CASSPAREKLFF. Filled out from reference TRBV18 and TRBJ1-4, the complete variable domain reads NAGVMQNPRHLVRRRGQEARLRCSPMKGHSHVYWYRQLPEEGLKFMVYLQKENIIDESGMPKERFSAEFPKEGPSILRIQQVVRGDSAAYFCASSPAREKLFFGSGTQLSVL.

V usage is TRBV30 and J usage is TRBJ1-3; tentative D call: TRBD1 (5 bases). The germline CDR1 and CDR2 sequences are GTSNPN and SVGIG (reference sequence). V lost 0 bases, J lost 1 base, and 16 bases lay in between. The CDR3 length is 17 residues. CDR3 sequence: CAWSVWGDSLSGNTIYF. The CDR3 DNA sequence: TGTGCCTGGAGTGTCTGGGGGGATAGCCTTTCTGGAAACACCATATATTTT.

The chain is built from TRBV2 and TRBJ2-5; the D gene is possibly TRBD2 (5 bases). V was pared by 8 bases and J by 4 bases, with 8 bases between. The CDR3 has 11 residues. Germline values: CDR1 SNHLY, CDR2 FYNNEI. CDR3 DNA sequence: TGTGCCAGCCTGGGGAGAGAGACCCAGTACTTC. Translating it yields CASLGRETQYF.

This chain uses TRBV4-1 with TRBJ1-6, with D perhaps TRBD1 (5 bases). This CDR3 is 16 amino acids long. The germline V gene has CDR1 MGHRA and CDR2 YSYEKL. Trimming pared 2 bases from V and 0 bases from J, leaving 8 bases between. The CDR3 DNA follows: TGCGCCAGCAGCCAATTGGGGGGCTCCTATAATTCACCCCTCCACTTT. As protein: CASSQLGGSYNSPLHF.

The chain has TRBV7-2 and TRBJ2-7, with 7 bases aligning to TRBD1. Germline-derived CDR1 and CDR2 are SGHTA and FQGNSA. This CDR3 spans 15 amino acids. The V gene end was trimmed by 0 bases and the J gene end by 3 bases; junction bases not matched to a gene: 5. CDR3 nucleotides: TGTGCCAGCAGCTTAGCGACAGGGTTAGGCTACGAGCAGTACTTC. The encoded protein is CASSLATGLGYEQYF. Full variable domain (remainder filled in from reference TRBV7-2 and TRBJ2-7): GAGVSQSPSNKVTEKGKDVELRCDPISGHTALYWYRQSLGQGLEFLIYFQGNSAPDKSGLPSDRFSAERTGGSVSTLTIQRTQQEDSAVYLCASSLATGLGYEQYFGPGTRLTVT.

V gene TRBV24-1 combines with J gene TRBJ1-1; weak D call: TRBD1 (6 bases). Trimming took off 2 bases at V and 5 bases at J, with 8 bases between the two ends. Germline assignment: CDR1 KGHDR and CDR2 SFDVKD. CDR3 size: 13 residues. Here the CDR3 reads CATSDWGATEAFF. The CDR3 coding sequence is TGTGCCACCAGTGATTGGGGGGCTACTGAAGCTTTCTTT.

This clone was recorded only once. The chain has TRBV7-9 and TRBJ1-2; weak D call: TRBD1 (6 bases). This CDR3 contains 16 residues. Trimming took 8 bases from V and 2 from J, leaving 21 bases between them. Germline V gene lookup returns CDR1 SEHNR and CDR2 FQNEAQ (reference sequence). The CDR3 spells CASVGGGGGPNYGYTF. CDR3 DNA sequence: TGTGCCAGCGTTGGCGGTGGTGGGGGGCCGAACTATGGCTACACCTTC.

The chain carries TRBV14 and TRBJ1-5, with D possibly TRBD1 on 5 matching bases. V shed 4 bases and J shed 4 bases, with 20 bases lying between them. CDR1 is SGHDN and CDR2 is FVKESK in the germline V gene. The CDR3 consists of 17 residues. The DNA of the CDR3 is TGTGCCAGCAGCCCCCCGGAGCCCAGGGTGATTAATCAGCCCCAGCATTTT. Translation gives CASSPPEPRVINQPQHF.